This T cell receptor beta chain was sequenced for a study of CD8 T cells in ankylosing spondylitis. Notes on the study in general: Ankylosing spondylitis blood appeared to be characterized by a TCR beta motif of roughly eight highly homologous variants. The disease-linked clones had a CD8+ phenotype and low blood frequencies.

TCRdb reprocessed the 5' RACE reads with MiXCR, giving one entry per CDR3 protein. The repertoire has approximately 300,000 distinct CDR3 sequences, around 8% of them found once; the top ten carry about 14%. The germline gives CDR1 LGHDT, CDR2 YNNKEL (reference sequence). The CDR3 is 16 residues long. V dropped 1 base and J dropped 1 base, with 11 bases sitting between them. This clonotype occurred many times. No antigen is known for it. The receptor comes from a male donor with ankylosing spondylitis. Sequencing was carried out using blood, either unsorted or a sorted T cell fraction (not recorded which). J is TRBJ2-1 and V is TRBV3-1, with a tentative D call TRBD2 (6 bases). Written as DNA, the CDR3 is TGTGCCAGCAGCCAAGTTAGCGCGGGGTCCTACAATGAGCAGTTCTTC. It is translated as CASSQVSAGSYNEQFF.